The clone carrying this TCR beta chain was counted a few times. The sample comes from a study of T cells in localized non-small cell lung cancer. This table comes from immunoSEQ multiplex PCR, and its TCRdb copy is limited to in-frame clones, with some not included. The sample lists fewer than 1,500 clones; 33% were seen once. The sample consisted of lung tumor tissue, taken before any cancer treatment. This clonotype was sampled from a man aged 40-75 years with stage II lung adenocarcinoma.

This CDR3 is CASRPGLEVTGELFF. The CDR3 coding sequence is TGTGCCAGCAGGCCGGGACTAGAAGTCACCGGGGAGCTGTTTTTT. The V and J genes are TRBV6-8 and TRBJ2-2; 8 bases agree with TRBD2. Germline V lookup: CDR1 MNHGY, CDR2 SAAAGT. The V and J ends lost 6 bases and 4 bases, in that order; junction bases with no gene match: 7. The CDR3 length is 15 residues.